What follows are 17 T cell receptor beta chains derived from one specimen sequenced in a study of monozygotic twins with inflammatory bowel disease. TCRdb derives one entry per CDR3 protein from the 5' RACE reads, leaving out DNA. In total, the table holds 330,000 or so distinct CDR3 sequences. Material: blood. The receptors here all came from a human donor with ulcerative colitis or Crohn's disease, or a healthy co-twin of an affected twin (not recorded which).

The rearrangement uses TRBV6-1 and TRBJ1-6; the TCRdb call, TRBD1, lacks DNA for checking. CDR1 is MNHNS, CDR2 SASEGT, per germline. CDR3 size: 15 residues. CDR3 amino acids: CASSTESSYNSPLHF.

This chain links TRBV24-1 with TRBJ2-1; TCRdb's D gene call, TRBD1, goes unchecked for lack of DNA. Germline-derived CDR1 and CDR2 are KGHDR and SFDVKD. This CDR3 is built from 14 residues. The CDR3 region is CATSDPRALDEQFF.

The chain has TRBV14 and TRBJ2-1; TCRdb's assignment of TRBD2 cannot be checked, as there is no DNA. CDR3 size: 15 residues. Looked up from germline, CDR1 is SGHDN and CDR2 is FVKESK. The CDR3 sequence is CASSRPGLGFNEQFF.

The chain joins TRBV5-1 to TRBJ2-2. The CDR3 has 15 amino acids. Germline-derived CDR1 and CDR2 are SGHRS and YFSETQ. The CDR3 region is CASSLSRGDTGELFF.

This sequence joins TRBV28 and TRBJ2-5; lacking DNA, the TRBD2 call made by TCRdb goes unchecked. The germline gives CDR1 MDHEN, CDR2 SYDVKM. This CDR3 region has 15 residues. CDR3: CASNLEGRGVETQYF. The variable domain in full, with the rest retrieved from reference TRBV28 and TRBJ2-5, is DVKVTQSSRYLVKRTGEKVFLECVQDMDHENMFWYRQDPGLGLRLIYFSYDVKMKEKGDIPEGYSVSREKKERFSLILESASTNQTSMYLCASNLEGRGVETQYFGPGTRLLVL.

This chain's CDR3 is CASSITFDRVGSYEQYF. This chain connects TRBV19 to TRBJ2-7; TCRdb's D call of TRBD1 is untestable without DNA. Germline-derived CDR1 and CDR2 are LNHDA and SQIVND (reference sequence). The CDR3 has 17 amino acids.

V is TRBV20-1 and J is TRBJ2-7; TCRdb outputs TRBD2, but without DNA this stays unchecked. The CDR3 is 16 amino acids. CDR1 DFQATT and CDR2 SNEGSKA come from the germline V gene (reference sequence). CDR3 in amino acids: CSAISVGTSVFYEQYF.

The rearrangement links TRBV5-1 to TRBJ2-5; the TCRdb call, TRBD1, lacks DNA for checking. CDR1 and CDR2 (germline): SGHRS, YFSETQ. This CDR3 comprises 13 residues. CDR3 region: CASSLQGWETQYF.

The chain has TRBV2 and TRBJ2-4. The germline CDR1 and CDR2 sequences are SNHLY and FYNNEI. The CDR3 totals 12 residues. The CDR3: CASSVGLNIQYF.

The chain combines TRBV28 with TRBJ2-5; without DNA, the TCRdb call of TRBD1 cannot be checked. Per germline, CDR1 MDHEN and CDR2 SYDVKM. The CDR3 extends over 14 amino acids. The CDR3 reads CASSSILGQETQYF.

The genes are TRBV18 and TRBJ1-5. This CDR3 is 12 amino acids long. Germline CDR1 and CDR2: KGHSH and LQKENI. The CDR3 is CASSSGSQPQHF.

The rearrangement joins TRBV28 to TRBJ2-7; TCRdb indicates TRBD1, and absent DNA this call remains unverified. The CDR3 has 15 residues. Germline CDR1 reads MDHEN; CDR2 reads SYDVKM. CDR3 protein: CASTDYRDRPYEQYF.

The rearrangement joins TRBV6-1 to TRBJ2-2; TCRdb picks TRBD1, but there is no DNA to check that call. CDR3 length equals 15 residues. Per germline, CDR1 MNHNS and CDR2 SASEGT. CDR3 amino acids: CASSKTGWPAGELFF.

The chain recombines TRBV4-1 with TRBJ1-1. Germline V CDR1 and CDR2: MGHRA, YSYEKL. The CDR3 spans 15 residues. The CDR3 sequence: CASSLEVRANTEAFF.

The chain combines TRBV5-1 with TRBJ1-2; as DNA is missing, the TRBD1 call by TCRdb cannot be tested. Germline V gives CDR1 SGHRS, CDR2 YFSETQ. The CDR3 totals 14 residues. CDR3: CASSLVGGADGYTF. Filled out from reference TRBV5-1 and TRBJ1-2, the complete variable domain reads KAGVTQTPRYLIKTRGQQVTLSCSPISGHRSVSWYQQTPGQGLQFLFEYFSETQRNKGNFPGRFSGRQFSNSRSEMNVSTLELGDSALYLCASSLVGGADGYTFGSGTRLTVV.

V usage is TRBV4-3 and J usage is TRBJ2-1; the D call of TRBD1 rests on TCRdb alone, since no DNA is present to check it. The germline CDR1 and CDR2 sequences are LGHNA and YSLEER. This CDR3 has 16 residues. CDR3 sequence reads: CASSPLSGGNNNEQFF.

The chain has TRBV7-2 and TRBJ2-7; the TCRdb call, TRBD1, lacks DNA for checking. Germline-derived CDR1 and CDR2 are SGHTA and FQGNSA. The CDR3 sequence is 15 residues long. CDR3 region: CASSFGGGSGYEQYF. Together with reference TRBV7-2 and TRBJ2-7, the CDR3 gives the full variable domain: GAGVSQSPSNKVTEKGKDVELRCDPISGHTALYWYRQSLGQGLEFLIYFQGNSAPDKSGLPSDRFSAERTGGSVSTLTIQRTQQEDSAVYLCASSFGGGSGYEQYFGPGTRLTVT.